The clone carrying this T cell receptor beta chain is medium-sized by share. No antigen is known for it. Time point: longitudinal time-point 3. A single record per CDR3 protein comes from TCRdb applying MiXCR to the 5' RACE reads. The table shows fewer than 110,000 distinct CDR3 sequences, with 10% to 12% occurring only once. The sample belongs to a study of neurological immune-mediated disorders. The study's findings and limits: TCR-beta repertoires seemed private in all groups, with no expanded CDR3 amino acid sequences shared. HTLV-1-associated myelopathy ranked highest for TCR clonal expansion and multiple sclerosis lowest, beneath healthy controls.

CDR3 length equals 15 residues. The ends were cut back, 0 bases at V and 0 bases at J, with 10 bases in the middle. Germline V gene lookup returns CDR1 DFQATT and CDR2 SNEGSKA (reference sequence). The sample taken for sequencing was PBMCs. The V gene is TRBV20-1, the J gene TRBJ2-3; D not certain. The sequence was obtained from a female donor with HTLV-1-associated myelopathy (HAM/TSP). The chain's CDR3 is CSARESFRSTDTQYF. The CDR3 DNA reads TGCAGTGCTAGAGAAAGCTTCCGGAGCACAGATACGCAGTATTTT.